These 12 T cell receptor beta chains came from one sample sequenced in a study of T cell responses to AZD1222 COVID-19 vaccine. The assay was immunoSEQ multiplex PCR, and TCRdb's table has in-frame clones only and misses some. The sample has roughly 140,000 clones, around 88% seen once; the top ten hold about 14%. The sequenced sample was peripheral blood, obtained on day 0 of AZD1222 vaccination. The receptors here all came from an adult in good health.

A few counts support this clone. V gene TRBV28 combines with J gene TRBJ2-2, with 8 bases matching TRBD1. Germline assignment: CDR1 MDHEN and CDR2 SYDVKM. This CDR3 spans 12 amino acids. The CDR3 DNA sequence: TGTGGCGGACAGGGAGACACCGGGGAGCTGTTTTTT. It translates to CGGQGDTGELFF.

This chain connects TRBV28 to TRBJ1-5; a weak D match, TRBD1 (5 bases). The V end was cut by 9 bases, the J end by 6 bases, with 21 bases between. The CDR3 length is 15 residues. In germline, CDR1 is MDHEN, CDR2 SYDVKM. The CDR3 coding sequence is TGTGCCAGTGCAACTGTGGGGGAGTTGGGTCAGCCCCAGCATTTT. Translated: CASATVGELGQPQHF.

The chain employs TRBV11-3 and TRBJ2-7; no definite D call. Trimming cost V 4 bases and J 3 bases, with 10 bases left between them. CDR1 is SGHNT and CDR2 is YENEEA in the germline V gene. The CDR3 contains 13 residues. CDR3 bases: TGTGCCAGCAGCTCGGGCAACAACTACGAGCAGTACTTC. Translated, it gives CASSSGNNYEQYF.

The chain links TRBV28 to TRBJ1-2; maybe TRBD1 (5 bases). The CDR3 contains 14 residues. Between the trimmed V and J ends, which lost 5 bases and 4 bases, there was a span of 14 bases. CDR1 MDHEN and CDR2 SYDVKM come from the germline V gene. In DNA form, the CDR3 reads TGTGCCAGCAGTCCCGTTGGGGGTATCTATGGCTACACCTTC. This codes for CASSPVGGIYGYTF.

J is TRBJ2-2 and V is TRBV20-1, with D tentatively TRBD2 (5 bases). Per germline, CDR1 DFQATT and CDR2 SNEGSKA (reference sequence). The CDR3 covers 11 residues. V was trimmed by 5 bases and J by 8 bases, leaving 9 bases between them. This CDR3 is CSAAPGGELFF. Here the CDR3 DNA reads TGCAGTGCTGCGCCGGGGGGGGAGCTGTTTTTT.

This clone was detected once. This chain links TRBV12-3 or TRBV12-4 with TRBJ1-2, with D unresolved. Trimming removed 9 bases at V and 8 bases at J, with 16 bases between. The CDR3 is made up of 12 amino acids. The CDR3 here is CASSRTETGYTF. The CDR3 DNA sequence: TGTGCCAGTTCCCGGACGGAAACCGGCTACACCTTC.

The rearrangement joins TRBV19 to TRBJ1-5; 8 bases map to TRBD1. The CDR3 covers 16 residues. V lost 4 bases, J lost 2 bases, and 7 bases stayed unmatched. The germline CDR1 and CDR2 sequences are LNHDA and SQIVND (reference sequence). In DNA, the CDR3 is TGTGCCAGTAGTACCCAACAGGGGGACGGCAATCAGCCCCAGCATTTT. As protein: CASSTQQGDGNQPQHF.

This clone was picked up one time. The genes are TRBV7-3 and TRBJ2-2; D might be TRBD2 (6 bases). This CDR3 has 13 amino acids. The ends were cut back, 3 bases at V and 7 bases at J, with 9 bases in the middle. From germline, CDR1 is SGHTA and CDR2 FQGTGA. The CDR3 coding sequence is TGTGCCAGCAGCTTTACGGAGGGCGGGGAGCTGTTTTTT. Amino acids: CASSFTEGGELFF.

CDR3 region: CAWSVKGYYTEAFF. CDR3 nucleotides: TGTGCCTGGAGTGTTAAAGGTTATTACACTGAAGCTTTCTTT. The chain uses TRBV30 and TRBJ1-1, with D unresolved. Trimming removed 0 bases at V and 3 bases at J, with 11 bases between. Per germline, CDR1 GTSNPN and CDR2 SVGIG (reference sequence). The CDR3 has 14 amino acids.

The chain uses TRBV18 and TRBJ1-1; D perhaps matches TRBD1 (5 bases). The germline V gene encodes CDR1 KGHSH and CDR2 LQKENI. Deletions cut 2 bases from V and 0 bases from J, with 10 bases between. The CDR3 totals 15 residues. The CDR3 loop reads CASSPGAQMNTEAFF. CDR3 nucleotides: TGTGCCAGCTCACCAGGGGCGCAGATGAACACTGAAGCTTTCTTT.

The chain is built from TRBV7-2 and TRBJ2-1; D perhaps matches TRBD2 (5 bases). The CDR3 is made up of 13 amino acids. From germline, CDR1 is SGHTA and CDR2 FQGNSA. The V end was cut by 5 bases, the J end by 7 bases, with 12 bases between. The CDR3 bases are TGTGCCAGCAGCCGCCGGACTGGGAATGAGCAGTTCTTC. Protein sequence: CASSRRTGNEQFF.

V gene TRBV14 combines with J gene TRBJ1-4; 8 bases are shared with TRBD1. CDR3 length: 16 amino acids. Unmatched junction bases numbered 11, after V lost 4 bases and J lost 7 bases. From germline, CDR1 is SGHDN and CDR2 FVKESK. The CDR3 here is CASSPGGRGRSEKLFF. The CDR3, as DNA: TGTGCCAGCAGCCCCGGGGGCAGGGGGCGGAGTGAAAAACTGTTTTTT. Full variable domain (rest looked up from reference TRBV14 and TRBJ1-4): EAGVTQFPSHSVIEKGQTVTLRCDPISGHDNLYWYRRVMGKEIKFLLHFVKESKQDESGMPNNRFLAERTGGTYSTLKVQPAELEDSGVYFCASSPGGRGRSEKLFFGSGTQLSVL.